The clone carrying this T cell receptor (beta chain) was seen ten or more times. The authors amplified TCR beta CDR3 regions, and they did so from RNA transcripts for repertoire sequencing. HTBI-primed RT-PCR formed the first round, and a multiplex PCR formed the second. One entry per CDR3 protein results from TCRdb running MiXCR on the multiplex PCR reads. The table lists a few hundred thousand distinct CDR3 sequences, about a sixth of them singletons. This CDR3 contains 14 residues. V gave up 8 bases and J gave up 0 bases, with 11 bases separating them. The record originates from a study of Graves' ophthalmopathy and Graves' hyperthyroidism. Background on the study: Pretreatment peripheral blood was obtained at initial diagnosis.

Sequencing was performed on peripheral blood. This receptor was taken from an adult woman with stable Graves' hyperthyroidism. The chain carries TRBV12-3 or TRBV12-4 and TRBJ2-4; no clear D gene. The CDR3 loop is CASCPCSAKNIQYF. In DNA, the CDR3 is TGTGCCAGCTGCCCTTGTTCAGCCAAAAACATTCAGTACTTC.